This T cell receptor (beta chain) stems from a study of T cell changes during pregnancy in multiple sclerosis. Per the germline V gene, CDR1 is KGHSH and CDR2 is LQKENI. The CDR3 contains 15 residues. Between the trimmed V and J ends, which lost 0 bases and 4 bases, there was a span of 11 bases. The method was immunoSEQ multiplex PCR; TCRdb's version includes in-frame clones alone and lacks a portion of them. This table holds about 89,000 clones, around 94% found once. This receptor was obtained from a female donor with multiple sclerosis, enrolled in a pregnancy study. This sequence joins TRBV18 and TRBJ2-3; D is unclear. The source was peripheral blood, collected in the third trimester of pregnancy. CDR3 bases: TGTGCCAGCTCACCACCGATAGTGGGCCCAGATACGCAGTATTTT. Translation gives CASSPPIVGPDTQYF.